The TCR beta chain under discussion was sequenced for a study of Graves' ophthalmopathy and Graves' hyperthyroidism. Amplification of TCR beta CDR3 regions used RNA transcripts. The first-round RT-PCR employed HTBI primers together with the Qiagen OneStep RT-PCR kit. A multiplex PCR was then performed as the second round. One entry per CDR3 protein, called by TCRdb with MiXCR from the multiplex PCR reads. The data show 650,000 to 800,000 distinct CDR3 sequences, with about 40% seen just once and roughly 3.5% held by the top ten. CDR3 size: 16 residues. CDR1 and CDR2 (germline): SGHAT, FQDESV (reference sequence). The V end lost 5 bases, the J end lost 0 bases, and 16 bases lay between the germline ends. Concerning this clonotype: A much larger clone differs by one base, so this may be a read error.

For donors with ophthalmopathy, the disease showed moderate-to-severe activity, reached CAS ≥3 and NOSPECS ≥4, and had lasted under 3 months. Excluded were patients with other autoimmune diseases, uncontrolled infections, pregnancy or lactation. The PBMCs were taken from roughly 9.3 ml of fresh peripheral blood. The sequencing sample was made of peripheral blood. The rearrangement links TRBV11-1 to TRBJ1-2; D is ambiguous. The sequence was obtained from an adult man with Graves' ophthalmopathy. CDR3 sequence reads: CASSHEDGLANYGYTF. In nucleotides, the CDR3 is TGTGCCAGCAGCCACGAGGACGGACTAGCTAACTATGGCTACACCTTC.